These 32 T cell receptor beta chains came from one sample sequenced in a study of blood T cell repertoires in COVID-19. TCRdb's table, derived via immunoSEQ multiplex PCR, lists solely in-frame clones and lacks some. The sample consists of roughly 120,000 clones, roughly 80% of them appearing once. Specimen: peripheral blood. These TCRs come from a man aged 70 or older with acute or convalescent COVID-19.

The chain recombines TRBV5-1 with TRBJ2-7, with D possibly being TRBD1 (6 bases). Trimming shortened V by 0 bases and J by 1 base, and 14 bases separated the two germline ends. Germline lookup yields CDR1 SGHRS and CDR2 YFSETQ. This CDR3 region has 16 residues. The CDR3 reads CASSLAPGQDSYEQYF. Here the CDR3 DNA reads TGCGCCAGCAGCTTGGCTCCGGGACAAGATTCCTACGAGCAGTACTTC.

The chain has TRBV7-9 and TRBJ2-3, with no clear D. Germline lookup yields CDR1 SEHNR and CDR2 FQNEAQ (reference sequence). The CDR3 is made up of 13 amino acids. V lost 5 bases, J lost 1 base, and 7 bases lay in between. The DNA for the CDR3 is TGTGCCAGCAGCCGCGTGGGCACAGATACGCAGTATTTT. This sequence encodes CASSRVGTDTQYF.

DNA of the CDR3: TGCGCCAGCAGCCAAACTGACAGAATATACTCCTACGAGCAGTACTTC. It yields the protein CASSQTDRIYSYEQYF. V and J are TRBV4-1 and TRBJ2-7, with TRBD1 as a possible D gene (5 bases). The V gene lost 2 bases and the J gene lost 0 bases, with 14 bases spanning the gap. Germline V gene lookup returns CDR1 MGHRA and CDR2 YSYEKL. The CDR3 sequence is 16 residues long.

The chain's CDR3 is CASSLYRLRSGANVLTF. In DNA form, the CDR3 reads TGTGCCAGCAGTTTATACAGGTTGAGATCTGGGGCCAACGTCCTGACTTTC. The chain employs TRBV28 and TRBJ2-6; the D gene is possibly TRBD1 (5 bases). Trimming shortened V by 1 base and J by 1 base, and 11 bases separated the two germline ends. There are 17 residues in the CDR3. Germline V gives CDR1 MDHEN, CDR2 SYDVKM.

This sequence joins TRBV11-2 and TRBJ2-3; a possible D gene is TRBD2 (6 bases). Germline V lookup: CDR1 SGHAT, CDR2 FQNNGV. The CDR3 is made up of 14 amino acids. With 1 base removed from V and 2 bases from J, the gap between germline ends came to 7 bases. The CDR3 region is CASSLGDFTDTQYF. Written as DNA, the CDR3 is TGTGCCAGCAGCTTAGGGGACTTCACAGATACGCAGTATTTT.

The rearrangement uses TRBV9 and TRBJ2-2, with a weak D call TRBD1 (5 bases). V was cut by 2 bases and J by 2 bases, with 16 bases left in between. Germline CDR1 SGDLS, CDR2 YYNGEE. This CDR3 comprises 17 residues. For the CDR3, the DNA is TGTGCCAGCAGCGTCCCCAGGAAGGGGCTTAACACCGGGGAGCTGTTTTTT. It yields the protein CASSVPRKGLNTGELFF.

The chain uses TRBV6-5 and TRBJ1-2; no clear D. V dropped 0 bases and J dropped 4 bases, with 12 bases sitting between them. CDR1 is MNHEY, CDR2 SVGAGI, per germline. The CDR3 has 15 amino acids. As DNA, the CDR3 is TGTGCCAGCAGTTACTCGAACAGCTTTAGCTATGGCTACACCTTC. Amino acids: CASSYSNSFSYGYTF.

CDR3: CASVRADRRTGELFF. CDR3 coding DNA: TGTGCCAGCGTGCGGGCCGACAGGCGCACCGGGGAGCTGTTTTTT. This chain links TRBV6-5 with TRBJ2-2; a possible D gene is TRBD1 (6 bases). The CDR3 is 15 residues long. The germline CDR1 and CDR2 sequences are MNHEY and SVGAGI. The V gene lost 8 bases and the J gene lost 4 bases, with 17 bases spanning the gap.

The chain combines TRBV24-1 with TRBJ2-7; tentatively, D is TRBD2 (5 bases). Between the trimmed V and J ends, which lost 5 bases and 7 bases, there was a span of 11 bases. This CDR3 is 12 amino acids long. Germline assignment: CDR1 KGHDR and CDR2 SFDVKD. CDR3 amino acids: CATSGLSGEQYF. As DNA, the CDR3 is TGTGCCACCAGTGGCCTCTCGGGGGAGCAGTACTTC.

DNA of the CDR3: TGTGCCAGCAGTCTCCGGGACAGGGAGGTGACCCAGTACTTC. Amino acids: CASSLRDREVTQYF. The chain links TRBV6-5 to TRBJ2-5, with 9 bases matching TRBD1. The CDR3 length is 14 residues. V shed 5 bases, J shed 7 bases, and the junction held 8 bases outside the gene matches. Looked up from germline, CDR1 is MNHEY and CDR2 is SVGAGI.

The chain links TRBV7-9 to TRBJ1-3, with no clear D. The CDR3 sequence is 15 residues long. Germline-derived CDR1 and CDR2 are SEHNR and FQNEAQ (reference sequence). Trimming pared 1 base from V and 3 bases from J, leaving 10 bases between. The CDR3: CASSLGGVVGNTIYF. The CDR3 coding sequence is TGTGCCAGCAGCTTAGGCGGGGTAGTTGGAAACACCATATATTTT.

The genes are TRBV5-1 and TRBJ2-5, with TRBD2 as a possible D gene (7 bases). Trimming shortened V by 4 bases and J by 4 bases, and 17 bases separated the two germline ends. CDR3 length equals 15 residues. Germline lookup yields CDR1 SGHRS and CDR2 YFSETQ. The chain's CDR3 is CASSARGGGPETQYF. CDR3 sequence (DNA): TGCGCCAGCAGCGCCCGAGGGGGGGGACCAGAGACCCAGTACTTC.

The CDR3 nucleotides are TGCGCCAGCAGTTGGCAGTTTCCCGATGGAGATACGCAGTATTTT. It codes for CASSWQFPDGDTQYF. This chain joins TRBV5-1 and TRBJ2-3; no definite D call. This CDR3 region has 15 residues. CDR1 and CDR2 from the germline V gene are SGHRS and YFSETQ. V lost 5 bases to trimming and J lost 5 bases, with 18 bases between them. Variable domain in full (rest from reference TRBV5-1 and TRBJ2-3): KAGVTQTPRYLIKTRGQQVTLSCSPISGHRSVSWYQQTPGQGLQFLFEYFSETQRNKGNFPGRFSGRQFSNSRSEMNVSTLELGDSALYLCASSWQFPDGDTQYFGPGTRLTVL.

The sample holds a few counts of this clone. The V gene is TRBV5-1, the J gene TRBJ2-5; possibly TRBD2 for D (5 bases). CDR3 size: 14 residues. Trimming stripped 4 bases from V and 1 base from J, with 11 bases between. Per germline, CDR1 SGHRS and CDR2 YFSETQ. The CDR3 is CASSRGEIQETQYF. The CDR3 DNA sequence: TGCGCCAGCAGCCGGGGAGAGATCCAAGAGACCCAGTACTTC.

The chain is built from TRBV30 and TRBJ1-3; D perhaps matches TRBD1 (6 bases). Trimming left V 2 bases short and J 1 base short, with 12 bases between. CDR1 GTSNPN and CDR2 SVGIG come from the germline V gene (reference sequence). There are 15 residues in the CDR3. CDR3 DNA: TGTGCCTGGAGTCGGATGGGGGCGTCTGGAAACACCATATATTTT. This gives the protein CAWSRMGASGNTIYF.

The rearrangement uses TRBV4-3 and TRBJ1-4; 7 nucleotides line up with TRBD1. Per the germline V gene, CDR1 is LGHNA and CDR2 is YSLEER. The CDR3 runs to 15 residues. Losses at the gene ends were 1 base for V and 7 bases for J; bases not matched to a gene: 6. This chain's CDR3 is CASSQARQGGEKLFF. As DNA, the CDR3 is TGCGCCAGCAGCCAAGCGAGACAGGGTGGTGAAAAACTGTTTTTT.

This chain uses TRBV7-8 with TRBJ2-7; no firm D call. The CDR3 consists of 14 residues. The V gene lost 4 bases and the J gene lost 0 bases, with 10 bases spanning the gap. Per germline, CDR1 SGHVS and CDR2 FQNEAQ. The CDR3 reads CASSSSLSSYEQYF. CDR3 sequence (DNA): TGTGCCAGCAGCTCCTCCCTCTCCTCCTACGAGCAGTACTTC.

CDR3 sequence reads: CASSPPGDTQYF. CDR3 nucleotides: TGCGCCAGCAGTCCACCGGGAGATACGCAGTATTTT. The chain is built from TRBV5-1 and TRBJ2-3, with D hard to call. Germline values: CDR1 SGHRS, CDR2 YFSETQ. The CDR3 extends over 12 amino acids. V lost 5 bases to trimming and J lost 5 bases, with 9 bases between them. The full variable domain, with the rest looked up from reference TRBV5-1 and TRBJ2-3, is KAGVTQTPRYLIKTRGQQVTLSCSPISGHRSVSWYQQTPGQGLQFLFEYFSETQRNKGNFPGRFSGRQFSNSRSEMNVSTLELGDSALYLCASSPPGDTQYFGPGTRLTVL.

In this sample, this clone turned up once. This chain connects TRBV30 to TRBJ2-7, with 8 bases matching TRBD1. The CDR3 runs 15 residues. Germline CDR1 is GTSNPN and CDR2 is SVGIG (reference sequence). The V and J ends lost 3 bases and 4 bases, in that order; junction bases with no gene match: 11. The CDR3 protein is CAWRPRQGKSYEQYF. DNA for the CDR3: TGTGCCTGGAGACCAAGACAGGGGAAAAGTTACGAGCAGTACTTC.

The chain links TRBV19 to TRBJ2-1; 9 nucleotides line up with TRBD2. V shed 8 bases and J 3 bases; nucleotides not matched to a gene: 11. The V gene's germline CDR1 is LNHDA and CDR2 SQIVND (reference sequence). The CDR3 sequence is 16 residues long. CDR3 protein: CASYDGAGGRYNEQFF. In DNA form, the CDR3 reads TGTGCCAGTTATGACGGGGCGGGAGGGCGCTACAATGAGCAGTTCTTC.

The chain is built from TRBV6-6 and TRBJ1-1; 8 nucleotides match TRBD1. The germline V gene has CDR1 MNHNY and CDR2 SVGAGI (reference sequence). This CDR3 is built from 11 residues. J was trimmed by 8 bases and V by 6 bases; bases with no gene match: 2. The DNA for the CDR3 is TGTGCCAGCAGGCGGACAGGGGAAGCTTTCTTT. Its protein is CASRRTGEAFF.

The J gene is TRBJ2-3, the V gene TRBV7-3; D is perhaps TRBD2 (5 bases). V shed 1 base and J shed 2 bases, with 16 bases lying between them. CDR1 is SGHTA and CDR2 is FQGTGA in the germline V gene. The CDR3 totals 17 residues. The CDR3 coding sequence is TGTGCCAGCAGCTTAAATGGTGGGAGCGGAAACACAGATACGCAGTATTTT. Encoded protein: CASSLNGGSGNTDTQYF.

The V call is TRBV7-2, the J call TRBJ1-2, with D possibly TRBD1 on 6 matching bases. CDR1 and CDR2 (germline): SGHTA, FQGNSA. The CDR3 is made up of 16 amino acids. The germline V and J ends were trimmed by 2 bases and 4 bases, with 17 bases remaining between them. The chain's CDR3 is CASSLRLRQGIYGYTF. The CDR3 bases are TGTGCCAGCAGCTTACGACTGAGGCAGGGGATCTATGGCTACACCTTC.

The rearrangement uses TRBV5-1 and TRBJ1-1; maybe TRBD1 (5 bases). The germline CDR1 and CDR2 sequences are SGHRS and YFSETQ. The CDR3 has 15 amino acids. Trimming shortened V by 0 bases and J by 7 bases, and 16 bases separated the two germline ends. The CDR3 nucleotides are TGCGCCAGCAGCTTGGAGACGGAAGGGGTGAGTGAAGCTTTCTTT. It encodes CASSLETEGVSEAFF.

This clone was recorded once. The V call is TRBV4-2, the J call TRBJ2-5; 9 bases agree with TRBD1. The junction had 5 bases not matched to a gene; V was cut back by 1 base and J by 5 bases. The CDR3 covers 15 residues. CDR1 LGHNA and CDR2 YNFKEQ come from the germline V gene. The CDR3 DNA is TGTGCCAGCAGCCAAGGGACAGGGGAGGGCGAGACCCAGTACTTC. This gives the protein CASSQGTGEGETQYF.

V is TRBV28 and J is TRBJ2-1, with 8 bases lining up with TRBD2. V lost 8 bases, J lost 2 bases, and 2 bases stayed unmatched. The V gene's germline CDR1 is MDHEN and CDR2 SYDVKM. This CDR3 has 13 residues. In nucleotides, the CDR3 is TGTGCCAGCGGTAGCGGGACCTACAATGAGCAGTTCTTC. Translated, it gives CASGSGTYNEQFF. The full variable domain, in which reference TRBV28 and TRBJ2-1 provide the parts outside the CDR3, is DVKVTQSSRYLVKRTGEKVFLECVQDMDHENMFWYRQDPGLGLRLIYFSYDVKMKEKGDIPEGYSVSREKKERFSLILESASTNQTSMYLCASGSGTYNEQFFGPGTRLTVL.

The chain employs TRBV5-1 and TRBJ1-5; tentative D call: TRBD1 (5 bases). The CDR3 has 15 amino acids. CDR1 SGHRS and CDR2 YFSETQ come from the germline V gene. Trimming cost V 1 base and J 3 bases, with 11 bases left between them. CDR3 nucleotides: TGCGCCAGCAGCTTGTCAGGGTGGGACAATCAGCCCCAGCATTTT. This encodes CASSLSGWDNQPQHF.

A single count supports this clone. The chain links TRBV9 to TRBJ1-4; D is ambiguous. The CDR3 runs 16 residues. V lost 0 bases and J 7 bases, leaving 16 bases between the germline ends. Germline values: CDR1 SGDLS, CDR2 YYNGEE. DNA of the CDR3: TGTGCCAGCAGCGTAGGCGGGGTTAGCTATGGTGAAAAACTGTTTTTT. This codes for CASSVGGVSYGEKLFF. The whole variable domain, remainder taken from reference TRBV9 and TRBJ1-4, is DSGVTQTPKHLITATGQRVTLRCSPRSGDLSVYWYQQSLDQGLQFLIQYYNGEERAKGNILERFSAQQFPDLHSELNLSSLELGDSALYFCASSVGGVSYGEKLFFGSGTQLSVL.

V is TRBV6-5 and J is TRBJ1-6, with 9 bases matching TRBD1. The junction had 5 bases not matched to a gene; V was cut back by 10 bases and J by 7 bases. Germline-derived CDR1 and CDR2 are MNHEY and SVGAGI. This CDR3 is built from 13 residues. As DNA, the CDR3 is TGTGCCATCTCGACAGGGGGAAATTCACCCCTCCACTTT. It yields the protein CAISTGGNSPLHF.

The V gene is TRBV7-2, the J gene TRBJ2-7, with 9 bases aligning to TRBD1. Germline V gives CDR1 SGHTA, CDR2 FQGNSA. Trimming cost V 0 bases and J 1 base; bases outside gene matches: 7. The CDR3 length is 17 residues. In nucleotides, the CDR3 is TGTGCCAGCAGCTTAGCGTTGCCGGGACAGGGTTCCTACGAGCAGTACTTC. Translating gives CASSLALPGQGSYEQYF.

CDR3 amino acids: CAISMGQGGTEAFF. CDR3 nucleotides: TGTGCCATCAGTATGGGGCAAGGGGGCACTGAAGCTTTCTTT. The J gene is TRBJ1-1, the V gene TRBV10-3, with D maybe TRBD1 (6 bases). Trimming stripped 5 bases from V and 4 bases from J, with 14 bases between. The germline gives CDR1 ENHRY, CDR2 SYGVKD. This CDR3 is 14 amino acids long.

The chain has TRBV5-1 and TRBJ2-3; tentatively, D is TRBD2 (6 bases). The CDR3 runs 16 residues. Germline CDR1 reads SGHRS; CDR2 reads YFSETQ. V was pared by 0 bases and J by 0 bases, with 11 bases between. In DNA form, the CDR3 reads TGCGCCAGCAGCTTGGGAGGAGGGTCTAGCACAGATACGCAGTATTTT. Protein: CASSLGGGSSTDTQYF.